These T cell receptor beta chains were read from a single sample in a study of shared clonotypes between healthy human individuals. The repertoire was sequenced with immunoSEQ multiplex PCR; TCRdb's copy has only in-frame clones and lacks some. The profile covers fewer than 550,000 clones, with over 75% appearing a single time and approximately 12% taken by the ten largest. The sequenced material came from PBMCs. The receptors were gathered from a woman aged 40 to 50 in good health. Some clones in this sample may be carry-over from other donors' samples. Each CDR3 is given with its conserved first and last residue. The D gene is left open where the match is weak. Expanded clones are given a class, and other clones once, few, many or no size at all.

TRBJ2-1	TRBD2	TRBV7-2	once	TGTGCCAGCAGCTTAGCTAGCGGGAGCCTCTACAATGAGCAGTTCTTC	CASSLASGSLYNEQFF
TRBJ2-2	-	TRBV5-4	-	TGTGCCCTCAGCAGGGATGTGGGCACCGGGGAGCTGTTTTTT	CALSRDVGTGELFF
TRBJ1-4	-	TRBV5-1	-	TGCGCCAGCAGCAAGGGGGATCTTAATGAAAAACTGTTTTTT	CASSKGDLNEKLFF
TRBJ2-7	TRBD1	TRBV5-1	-	TGCGCCAGCAGCTTGGGGGACAGGGACCACGAGCAGTACTTC	CASSLGDRDHEQYF
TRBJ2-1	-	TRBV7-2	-	TGTGCCAGCAGCTTACAGGGAAGCTCCTACAATGAGCAGTTCTTC	CASSLQGSSYNEQFF
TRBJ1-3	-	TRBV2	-	TGTGCCAGCAGTGAAGGCCTCCGCTCTGGAAACACCATATATTTT	CASSEGLRSGNTIYF
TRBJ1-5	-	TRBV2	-	TGTGCCAGCAGGGGGGGGGTGCATCAGCCCCAGCATTTT	CASRGGVHQPQHF
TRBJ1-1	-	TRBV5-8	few	TGTGCCAGCAGCTTCTACCAAGGGCGAGGAGCTTTCTTT	CASSFYQGRGAFF
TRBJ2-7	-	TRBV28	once	TGTGCCAGCAGTACTTACAGGATTAACTACGAGCAGTACTTC	CASSTYRINYEQYF
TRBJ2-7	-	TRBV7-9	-	TGTGCCAGCAGCTTATTGATAGGGGCCTACGAGCAGTACTTC	CASSLLIGAYEQYF
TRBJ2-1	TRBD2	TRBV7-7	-	TGTGCTAGCAGCTTTGGACTAGCGGGGTACAATGAGCAGTTCTTC	CASSFGLAGYNEQFF
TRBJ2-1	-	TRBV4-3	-	TGCGCCAGCAGCCAAGATTTGGGCAATGAGCAGTTCTTC	CASSQDLGNEQFF
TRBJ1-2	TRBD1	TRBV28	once	TGTGCCAGCAGCTGGACAGGGACTAACTATGGCTACACCTTC	CASSWTGTNYGYTF
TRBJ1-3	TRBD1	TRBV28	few	TGTGCCAGCAGTCTCCGACAGGGTACTGGAAACACCATATATTTT	CASSLRQGTGNTIYF
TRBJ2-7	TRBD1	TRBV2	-	TGTGCCAGCAGCCCCAGACAGGGGGCTAACGAGCAGTACTTC	CASSPRQGANEQYF
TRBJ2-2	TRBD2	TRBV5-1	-	TGCGCCAGCAGCTTGGCCGGGGCTAGCGGGAGTGGGGAGCTGTTTTTT	CASSLAGASGSGELFF
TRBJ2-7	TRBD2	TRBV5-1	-	TGCGCCAGCAGCGCAACGGGACTAGCGGGAGATGAGCAGTACTTC	CASSATGLAGDEQYF
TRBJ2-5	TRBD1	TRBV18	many	TGTGCCAGCACGGACAGGGGGGTCCAGTACTTC	CASTDRGVQYF